This TCR beta chain was retrieved from a study of shared clonotypes between healthy human individuals. Across the whole study: Researchers assigned three CD4 naive, three CD4 memory, two CD8 naive and one CD8 memory plate to each donor.

The CDR3 length is 16 residues. Trimming stripped 6 bases from V and 2 bases from J, with 16 bases between. Per germline, CDR1 SEHNR and CDR2 FQNEAQ (reference sequence). Sequenced by immunoSEQ multiplex PCR; TCRdb stores in-frame clones only, minus some. The data show some 650,000 clones, with less than 98% seen just once and around 0.058% held by the top ten. The receptor was isolated from a woman in her thirties in good health. The V and J genes are TRBV7-9 and TRBJ1-4, with D perhaps TRBD1 (6 bases). The source material was naive CD4+ T cells sorted from blood. Subset given: CD45RA+ positively selected. The CDR3 region has the DNA TGTGCCAGCAGGGAGAAAGGAGGGGGGACTAATGAAAAACTGTTTTTT. Protein product: CASREKGGGTNEKLFF.